This is a list of T cell receptor beta chains from one sample in a study of blood T cell repertoires in COVID-19. Some clones are missing from TCRdb's copy, which holds only in-frame ones; the method was immunoSEQ multiplex PCR. The table shows over 85,000 clones, with 84% occurring only once. The sequencing sample was made of peripheral blood. The origin of the receptors is a man in his sixties with acute or convalescent COVID-19. Both conserved end residues are part of each CDR3. Each record gives: CDR3 length, D gene, clone size, J gene, V gene, CDR3 protein, CDR3 DNA. A D gene is named only where the DNA matches it firmly. The listing skips clone size in some rows; elsewhere it reads once, few, many or a size class.

>15|TRBD1|.|TRBJ1-1|TRBV5-4
CASSIGQGGKPEAFF
TGTGCCAGCAGCATCGGACAGGGCGGCAAGCCTGAAGCTTTCTTT
>13|.|.|TRBJ2-7|TRBV11-3
CASSQGTNYEQYF
TGTGCCAGCAGCCAGGGGACAAATTACGAGCAGTACTTC
>15|.|.|TRBJ1-5|TRBV7-2
CASSLEGVSNQPQHF
TGTGCCAGCAGCTTAGAAGGGGTGAGCAATCAGCCCCAGCATTTT
>18|TRBD1|.|TRBJ2-1|TRBV11-3
CASSLEFPGTGRRNEQFF
TGTGCCAGCAGCTTAGAATTCCCCGGGACAGGGCGGAGGAATGAGCAGTTCTTC
>13|.|few|TRBJ1-1|TRBV6-5
CASSIRPGTEAFF
TGTGCCAGCAGTATTCGACCGGGCACTGAAGCTTTCTTT
>14|.|.|TRBJ2-3|TRBV9
CASSAAVSTDTQYF
TGTGCCAGCAGCGCAGCGGTTAGCACAGATACGCAGTATTTT
>15|.|.|TRBJ1-5|TRBV5-8
CASSLITTDNQPQHF
TGTGCCAGCAGCTTGATCACAACAGACAATCAGCCCCAGCATTTT
>13|TRBD1|.|TRBJ1-1|TRBV12-5
CASGFRTGTEAFF
TGTGCTAGTGGTTTCCGGACAGGCACTGAAGCTTTCTTT
>18|TRBD2|few|TRBJ2-3|TRBV4-2
CASSQGVNTAGGADTQYF
TGTGCCAGCAGCCAAGGAGTCAATACCGCGGGGGGGGCAGATACGCAGTATTTT
>13|TRBD1|.|TRBJ1-6|TRBV7-8
CASSGQGGSPLHF
TGTGCCAGCAGCGGACAGGGTGGTTCACCCCTCCACTTT
>15|.|.|TRBJ1-2|TRBV3-1/TRBV3-2
CASSQELTRGYGYTF
TGTGCCAGCAGCCAAGAGTTAACCCGGGGCTATGGCTACACCTTC
>16|TRBD1|.|TRBJ2-1|TRBV5-1
CASSQARDRFYNEQFF
TGCGCCAGCAGCCAGGCCCGGGACAGATTCTACAATGAGCAGTTCTTC
>14|.|.|TRBJ1-5|TRBV29-1
CSVASGSGNQPQHF
TGCAGCGTTGCTTCCGGTTCGGGAAATCAGCCCCAGCATTTT
>13|TRBD1|.|TRBJ2-2|TRBV7-6
CASSERQGLQLFF
TGTGCCAGCAGCGAGAGACAGGGATTGCAGCTGTTTTTT
>14|.|.|TRBJ1-6|TRBV10-3
CAISETGLNSPLHF
TGTGCCATCAGTGAGACAGGGCTCAATTCACCCCTCCACTTT
>15|TRBD1|.|TRBJ1-2|TRBV7-9
CASSKGQILTDGYTF
TGTGCCAGCAGCAAGGGACAGATCTTAACGGATGGCTACACCTTC
>15|TRBD1|.|TRBJ1-1|TRBV29-1
CSVDGTGGVNTEAFF
TGCAGCGTTGATGGGACAGGGGGCGTGAACACTGAAGCTTTCTTT
>12|.|once|TRBJ1-2|TRBV7-9
CASSQVTGGYTF
TGTGCCAGCAGCCAAGTCACAGGTGGCTACACCTTC
>15|TRBD2|.|TRBJ2-2|TRBV3-1/TRBV3-2
CASSQVRGGAGELFF
TGTGCCAGCAGCCAAGTGCGGGGGGGCGCCGGGGAGCTGTTTTTT
>15|TRBD1|.|TRBJ2-7|TRBV5-1
CASSSGQGADYEQYF
TGCGCCAGCAGCTCCGGACAGGGGGCGGACTACGAGCAGTACTTC
>13|.|.|TRBJ2-7|TRBV4-2
CASSQEAFSEQYF
TGTGCCAGCAGCCAAGAGGCATTCAGCGAGCAGTACTTC
>15|TRBD2|.|TRBJ2-1|TRBV7-9
CASSPPGIAGNEQFF
TGTGCCAGCAGCCCTCCGGGGATAGCGGGCAATGAGCAGTTCTTC
>13|TRBD1|once|TRBJ1-2|TRBV7-2
CASSPDRSSGYTF
TGTGCCAGCAGCCCGGACAGGTCTTCTGGCTACACCTTC
>14|.|.|TRBJ1-6|TRBV6-2/TRBV6-3
CASSRQGVRSPLHF
TGTGCCAGCAGTCGCCAGGGTGTAAGATCACCCCTCCACTTT
>16|.|.|TRBJ2-6|TRBV5-1
CASSPDWNSGANVLTF
TGCGCCAGCAGTCCCGACTGGAACTCTGGGGCCAACGTCCTGACTTTC
>18|TRBD2|.|TRBJ2-3|TRBV5-4
CASSPGLAGGRRADTQYF
TGTGCCAGCAGCCCAGGACTAGCGGGGGGGCGGCGGGCCGATACGCAGTATTTT
>13|.|once|TRBJ1-4|TRBV19
CASSPRHGEKLFF
TGTGCCAGTAGTCCTCGTCACGGTGAAAAACTGTTTTTT
>15|.|.|TRBJ1-5|TRBV2
CASSEEQGSNQPQHF
TGTGCCAGCAGTGAAGAACAGGGTAGCAATCAGCCCCAGCATTTT
>15|TRBD1|.|TRBJ1-5|TRBV20-1
CSASSGQGASQPQHF
TGCAGTGCTAGTAGCGGACAGGGGGCCAGTCAGCCCCAGCATTTT
>15|.|once|TRBJ1-5|TRBV19
CASNRGGGGNQPQHF
TGTGCCAGTAATAGGGGCGGAGGGGGCAATCAGCCCCAGCATTTT
>12|.|.|TRBJ1-2|TRBV12-3/TRBV12-4
CASSPVNYGYTF
TGTGCCAGCAGTCCCGTAAACTATGGCTACACCTTC